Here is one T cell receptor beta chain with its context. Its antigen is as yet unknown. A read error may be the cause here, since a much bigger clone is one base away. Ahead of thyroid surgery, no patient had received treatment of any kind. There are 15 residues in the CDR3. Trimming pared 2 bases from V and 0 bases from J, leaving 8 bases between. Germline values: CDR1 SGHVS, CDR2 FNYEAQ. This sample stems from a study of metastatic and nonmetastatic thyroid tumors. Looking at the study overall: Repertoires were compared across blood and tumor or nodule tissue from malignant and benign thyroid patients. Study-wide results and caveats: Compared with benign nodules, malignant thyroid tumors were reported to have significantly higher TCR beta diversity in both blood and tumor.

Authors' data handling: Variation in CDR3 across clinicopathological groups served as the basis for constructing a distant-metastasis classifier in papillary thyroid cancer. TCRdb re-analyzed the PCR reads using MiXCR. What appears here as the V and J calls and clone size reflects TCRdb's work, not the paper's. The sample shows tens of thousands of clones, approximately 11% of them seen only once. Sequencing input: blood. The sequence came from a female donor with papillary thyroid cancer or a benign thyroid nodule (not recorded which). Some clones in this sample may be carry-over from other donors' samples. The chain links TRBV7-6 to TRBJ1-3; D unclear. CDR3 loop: CASSLNSNSGNTIYF. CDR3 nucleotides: TGTGCCAGCAGCTTAAACAGCAACTCTGGAAACACCATATATTTT. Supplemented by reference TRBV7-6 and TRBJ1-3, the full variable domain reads GAGVSQSPRYKVTKRGQDVALRCDPISGHVSLYWYRQALGQGPEFLTYFNYEAQQDKSGLPNDRFSAERPEGSISTLTIQRTEQRDSAMYRCASSLNSNSGNTIYFGEGSWLTVV.